This passage covers 25 T cell receptor beta chains from one sample sequenced in a study of beta chain features in type 1 diabetes (dated by TCRdb to 2017 to 2018). The study at large found these results: In all four CD4+ subsets, TCRB CDR3 length was moderately but significantly shorter in type 1 diabetes patients.

Library preparation was by the immunoSEQ multiplex PCR assay. The entire isolated RNA was reverse transcribed using the High Capacity cDNA Reverse Transcription Kit, and thus expressed TCRB transcripts were sequenced. TCRdb obtained this table from immuneACCESS and retained in-frame rearrangements with V and J assigned. These tables miss some clones; where compared with another copy, unresolved V genes account for less than half of the shortfall, and the remainder is unexplained. A total of 250,000 to 300,000 clones appear in this sample, about 24% of them only once. In total, the top ten clones hold roughly 0.013% of the sample. The antigens these receptors bind are not known. The sample comprised naive CD4+ T cells from blood. The sample's cell subset or site label is to be understood as: true naive CD4+ T cells. The receptor set was obtained from a woman in her 30s with type 1 diabetes.

As concerns this clone: A read error may produce the germline difference seen at one junction end. The rearrangement joins TRBV2 to TRBJ2-1, with 11 bases fitting TRBD2. In germline, CDR1 is SNHLY, CDR2 FYNNEI. The CDR3 has 12 residues. This chain's CDR3 is CATTSGDAWGLF. CDR3 in DNA: TGTGCCACGACTAGCGGGGACGCGTGGGGGCTCTTC.

This clone was detected a few times. This chain joins TRBV29-1 and TRBJ2-5, with D possibly being TRBD2 (5 bases). The germline gives CDR1 SQVTM, CDR2 ANQGSEA. V lost 7 bases to trimming and J lost 5 bases, with 20 bases between them. The CDR3 length is 14 residues. CDR3 protein: CSGHLPSGGETQYF. DNA for the CDR3: TGCAGCGGCCACCTCCCTTCTGGCGGGGAGACCCAGTACTTC.

This sequence joins TRBV7-9 and TRBJ2-7; D ambiguous. Germline CDR1 reads SEHNR; CDR2 reads FQNEAQ (reference sequence). The CDR3 extends over 11 amino acids. Trimming stripped 4 bases from V and 7 bases from J, with 8 bases between. The CDR3 is CASSSPREQYF. As DNA, the CDR3 is TGTGCCAGCAGCTCCCCCCGGGAGCAGTACTTC.

This clone was seen a few times. This chain uses TRBV6-1 with TRBJ2-1; tentatively, D is TRBD1 (6 bases). The CDR3 has 14 amino acids. The germline V gene has CDR1 MNHNS and CDR2 SASEGT. Trimming stripped 9 bases from V and 9 bases from J, with 21 bases between. CDR3 nucleotides: TGTGCCAGTTCGGGACAACCCCGTTCTAGTGAGCAGTTCTTC. Translating gives CASSGQPRSSEQFF.

This clone was detected a few times. V gene TRBV29-1 combines with J gene TRBJ2-1; 10 nucleotides agree with TRBD2. Trimming cost V 4 bases and J 12 bases; bases outside gene matches: 15. Germline V gene lookup returns CDR1 SQVTM and CDR2 ANQGSEA. The CDR3 has 15 amino acids. CDR3 loop: CSVGMGSSGRGRQFF. The CDR3 DNA is TGCAGCGTTGGGATGGGGTCTAGCGGGAGAGGTCGGCAGTTCTTC.

This clone was picked up a small number of times. The genes are TRBV4-1 and TRBJ1-2, with D hard to call. Trimming stripped 1 base from V and 4 bases from J, with 7 bases between. Germline CDR1 is MGHRA and CDR2 is YSYEKL. This CDR3 has 13 residues. The DNA of the CDR3 is TGCGCCAGCAGCCAAGGTCAATTCTATGGCTACACCTTC. It yields the protein CASSQGQFYGYTF.

The V gene is TRBV30, the J gene TRBJ2-5; 9 positions agree with TRBD2. Germline assignment: CDR1 GTSNPN and CDR2 SVGIG (reference sequence). The CDR3 contains 16 residues. V lost 4 bases, J lost 5 bases, and 14 bases stayed unmatched. Written as DNA, the CDR3 is TGTGCCTGGAAAGGACTAGCGAAGGTTGGAGTGGAGACCCAGTACTTC. Residues: CAWKGLAKVGVETQYF.

The chain uses TRBV11-2 and TRBJ1-2, with 7 nucleotides matching TRBD1. Trimming removed 6 bases from V and 8 bases from J; junction bases left unmatched: 15. The CDR3 length is 15 residues. CDR1 SGHAT and CDR2 FQNNGV come from the germline V gene. The CDR3 reads CASSSTPPQGGGYTF. The CDR3 DNA is TGTGCCAGCAGTTCAACCCCTCCTCAGGGGGGAGGCTACACCTTC.

In this sample, this clone turned up once. This chain uses TRBV28 with TRBJ2-7, with 8 bases that match TRBD1. The CDR3 contains 13 residues. V trimming: 7 bases; J trimming: 4 bases; junction bases outside the gene matches: 6. Per the germline V gene, CDR1 is MDHEN and CDR2 is SYDVKM. DNA of the CDR3: TGTGCCAGCACTATTCGGACAGGGTACGAGCAGTACTTC. It translates to CASTIRTGYEQYF.

The rearrangement joins TRBV29-1 to TRBJ1-4; possibly TRBD1 for D (5 bases). The CDR3 has 13 residues. V lost 3 bases, J lost 5 bases, and 10 bases lay in between. Germline loops: CDR1 SQVTM, CDR2 ANQGSEA. The CDR3 region has the DNA TGCAGCGTTGATCCGGCAGGGAATGAAAAACTGTTTTTT. Protein: CSVDPAGNEKLFF.

The V and J genes are TRBV5-1 and TRBJ1-2; TRBD1 aligns across 9 bases. Germline assignment: CDR1 SGHRS and CDR2 YFSETQ. CDR3 length: 15 residues. The junction had 9 bases not matched to a gene; V was cut back by 3 bases and J by 6 bases. CDR3 DNA: TGCGCCAGCAGCTCCGCCGGGACAGGGTTTCATGGCTACACCTTC. It codes for CASSSAGTGFHGYTF.

The chain couples TRBV18 to TRBJ2-4; the match to TRBD2 covers 14 bases. CDR3 size: 14 residues. Germline assignment: CDR1 KGHSH and CDR2 LQKENI. Unmatched junction bases numbered 1, after V lost 3 bases and J lost 9 bases. The CDR3 nucleotides are TGTGCCAGCTCACCCGGGACTAGCGGGGGCATTCAGTACTTC. Amino acid sequence: CASSPGTSGGIQYF.

Only one count was recorded for this clone. The chain carries TRBV5-1 and TRBJ2-2; D remains ambiguous. The CDR3 runs to 14 residues. V was shortened by 1 base and J by 2 bases, with 6 bases between the two germline ends. Germline values: CDR1 SGHRS, CDR2 YFSETQ. In DNA, the CDR3 is TGCGCCAGCAGCTTGATCCCAAACACCGGGGAGCTGTTTTTT. This encodes CASSLIPNTGELFF.

This chain joins TRBV5-4 and TRBJ2-3, with D unresolved. Trimming took 3 bases from V and 2 from J, leaving 4 bases between them. This CDR3 has 12 amino acids. Germline V CDR1 and CDR2: SGHNT, YYREEE (reference sequence). DNA for the CDR3: TGTGCCAGCAGCTCCTTCACAGATACGCAGTATTTT. Protein product: CASSSFTDTQYF.

V usage is TRBV7-9 and J usage is TRBJ2-4; 8 bases agree with TRBD1. V was pared by 4 bases and J by 7 bases, with 6 bases of the junction left unmatched. CDR1 and CDR2 from the germline V gene are SEHNR and FQNEAQ (reference sequence). The CDR3 loop spans 14 amino acids. CDR3 residues: CASSSGQGWNIQYF. The DNA for the CDR3 is TGTGCCAGCAGCTCCGGACAGGGTTGGAACATTCAGTACTTC.

This clone was found a few times. This chain uses TRBV4-1 with TRBJ1-1; TRBD1 matches 11 bases. The CDR3 covers 18 residues. CDR1 MGHRA and CDR2 YSYEKL come from the germline V gene. V dropped 0 bases and J dropped 2; count of bases not matched to a gene: 8. CDR3 nucleotide sequence: TGCGCCAGCAGCCAAGAATCAGGACAGGGGGCAATTAACACTGAAGCTTTCTTT. Its protein is CASSQESGQGAINTEAFF.

The chain combines TRBV5-4 with TRBJ2-3, with 7 positions matching TRBD2. Germline V lookup: CDR1 SGHNT, CDR2 YYREEE (reference sequence). V shed 4 bases and J 4 bases; nucleotides not matched to a gene: 3. CDR3 size: 13 residues. The CDR3 protein is CASSGTNSDTQYF. CDR3 DNA sequence: TGTGCCAGCAGCGGGACTAATTCAGATACGCAGTATTTT.

This clone was seen more than once but under ten times. The V and J genes are TRBV28 and TRBJ1-1, with D unresolved. The V gene's germline CDR1 is MDHEN and CDR2 SYDVKM. Deletions cut 6 bases from V and 1 base from J, with 15 bases between. This CDR3 has 15 residues. The CDR3 DNA reads as TGTGCCAGCAGCCCCTCCTGGGAGGGGAACACTGAAGCTTTCTTT. Translation: CASSPSWEGNTEAFF. The variable domain in full, completed from reference TRBV28 and TRBJ1-1, reads DVKVTQSSRYLVKRTGEKVFLECVQDMDHENMFWYRQDPGLGLRLIYFSYDVKMKEKGDIPEGYSVSREKKERFSLILESASTNQTSMYLCASSPSWEGNTEAFFGQGTRLTVV.

The chain uses TRBV14 and TRBJ2-3, with D uncertain. Trimming cost V 5 bases and J 5 bases, with 8 bases left between them. CDR3 length: 12 residues. Germline V gives CDR1 SGHDN, CDR2 FVKESK. CDR3 protein: CASSSQLDTQYF. The CDR3 DNA follows: TGTGCCAGCAGCTCCCAACTAGATACGCAGTATTTT.

V gene TRBV4-1 combines with J gene TRBJ2-3; D is unclear. Trimming removed 1 base at V and 0 bases at J, with 14 bases between. Germline V gene sequence: CDR1 MGHRA, CDR2 YSYEKL. There are 17 residues in the CDR3. CDR3 nucleotide sequence: TGCGCCAGCAGCCAAGTTCTACGCGGAGTTAGCACAGATACGCAGTATTTT. Translating gives CASSQVLRGVSTDTQYF.

The gene calls are TRBV7-2 and TRBJ2-1, with TRBD2 identical over 13 bases. Germline loops: CDR1 SGHTA, CDR2 FQGNSA. This CDR3 has 16 residues. The J segment lost 7 bases and the V segment lost 0 bases, leaving 3 bases of the junction unmatched. CDR3 protein: CASSLAGTSGMNEQFF. The CDR3 DNA reads as TGTGCCAGCAGCTTAGCGGGGACTAGCGGGATGAATGAGCAGTTCTTC.

This clone showed up just a few times. The rearrangement uses TRBV30 and TRBJ1-2; D gene uncertain. The V end lost 4 bases, the J end lost 5 bases, and 8 bases lay between the germline ends. CDR3 length equals 11 residues. Germline CDR1 GTSNPN, CDR2 SVGIG (reference sequence). CDR3: CAWTSTYGYTF. CDR3 DNA sequence: TGTGCCTGGACCTCAACATATGGCTACACCTTC.

This clone turned up a few times. The V gene is TRBV4-1, the J gene TRBJ1-2; D may be TRBD1 (6 bases). Trimming removed 6 bases from V and 7 bases from J, with 15 bases in between. This CDR3 spans 13 amino acids. Germline V lookup: CDR1 MGHRA, CDR2 YSYEKL. CDR3 DNA sequence: TGCGCCAGCAGAAAAACAGGGACCCCTGGCTACACCTTC. This codes for CASRKTGTPGYTF.

The V and J genes are TRBV11-2 and TRBJ2-5; D call uncertain. Germline lookup yields CDR1 SGHAT and CDR2 FQNNGV. Trimming pared 3 bases from V and 2 bases from J, leaving 4 bases between. CDR3 size: 12 residues. The CDR3 is CASSLQQETQYF. For the CDR3, the DNA is TGTGCCAGCAGCTTGCAGCAAGAGACCCAGTACTTC.

The V and J genes are TRBV28 and TRBJ1-1; perhaps TRBD1 as D (6 bases). V lost 5 bases and J 6 bases, leaving 19 bases between the germline ends. Germline CDR1 is MDHEN and CDR2 is SYDVKM. The CDR3 runs to 15 residues. CDR3 in amino acids: CASSPPDLGAAEAFF. CDR3 in DNA: TGTGCCAGCAGTCCGCCGGATTTGGGGGCCGCTGAAGCTTTCTTT. The full variable domain, its missing parts supplied by reference TRBV28 and TRBJ1-1, is DVKVTQSSRYLVKRTGEKVFLECVQDMDHENMFWYRQDPGLGLRLIYFSYDVKMKEKGDIPEGYSVSREKKERFSLILESASTNQTSMYLCASSPPDLGAAEAFFGQGTRLTVV.